This is a list of T cell receptor beta chains from one sample in a study of shared T cell receptors in the human thymus. Assay: immunoSEQ multiplex PCR; the TCRdb copy retains only in-frame clones and omits some. The table lists some 720,000 clones, 88% of them singletons, with 0.0095% to 0.012% in the top ten. The data were also submitted as part of a second study, on human thymus T cells.

Material for sequencing was thymocytes. These receptor sequences come from a boy in the first two years of life with a congenital heart defect. The CDR3 runs from the conserved cysteine through the conserved F or W. The order of the fields is V gene, D gene, J gene, clone size, CDR3 length, CDR3 DNA, CDR3 protein. The D gene is left open where the match is weak. A clone size is listed for some rows: how often the clone was seen (once, few, many), or a class if it is expanded.

TRBV30,TRBD2,TRBJ2-1,-,14,TGTGCCTGGAGTAGAGACCCATCGGGGGGTGAGCAGTTCTTC,CAWSRDPSGGEQFF
TRBV4-1,-,TRBJ2-1,-,20,TGCGCCAGCAGCCAACGACGAAAGGTAGCGGGACAGAGCTCCTACAATGAGCAGTTCTTC,CASSQRRKVAGQSSYNEQFF
TRBV10-3,-,TRBJ2-6,-,14,TGTGCCACACAGGGTCTCGGTGGGGCCAACGTCCTGACTTTC,CATQGLGGANVLTF
TRBV5-6,-,TRBJ2-7,once,14,TGTGCCAGCAGCTTTTTAGGACAGCCCTACGAGCAGTACTTC,CASSFLGQPYEQYF
TRBV4-2,-,TRBJ2-2,-,19,TGTGCCAGCAGCCAAGATGGCGTTGGAGCGGTAGACGGCACCGGGGAGCTGTTTTTT,CASSQDGVGAVDGTGELFF
TRBV10-3,TRBD2,TRBJ2-1,once,14,TGTGCCATCAGTGATATAGCGGGAGACAATGAGCAGTTCTTC,CAISDIAGDNEQFF
TRBV14,TRBD1,TRBJ2-5,few,16,TGTGCCAGCAGTCTAGGGACAGGGGGTCTAGTAGAGACCCAGTACTTC,CASSLGTGGLVETQYF
TRBV6-1,TRBD2,TRBJ2-1,-,13,TGTGCCAGCAGTGAAAGCGGGAGTCACGGGCAGTTCTTC,CASSESGSHGQFF
TRBV9,-,TRBJ2-4,-,16,TGTGCCAGCAGCGTCTCCCACCAGGGTGCCAAAAACATTCAGTACTTC,CASSVSHQGAKNIQYF
TRBV19,TRBD1,TRBJ2-7,-,14,TGTGCCAGTGCTCCGGGACAGGGGGTCGACGAGCAGTACTTC,CASAPGQGVDEQYF
TRBV5-1,-,TRBJ2-7,-,14,TGCGCCAGCAGCCCCTTTGGGGTGCGGGTCGAGCAGTACTTC,CASSPFGVRVEQYF
TRBV7-9,TRBD1,TRBJ1-1,-,15,TGTGCCAGCAGCCTACCGAGACAGGGTTACCCTGAAGCTTTCTTT,CASSLPRQGYPEAFF
TRBV27,-,TRBJ1-2,once,14,TGTGCCAGCAGTTTATACAGGTCCCTCTATGGCTACACCTTC,CASSLYRSLYGYTF
TRBV9,-,TRBJ2-1,-,16,TGTGCCAGCAGCGGAGAACGACTCGGGGTCGAAAATGAGCAGTTCTTC,CASSGERLGVENEQFF
TRBV6-1,-,TRBJ2-2,-,16,TGTGCCAGCAGTGGGGGGGTCAGGGCAGGCACCGGGGAGCTGTTTTTT,CASSGGVRAGTGELFF
TRBV9,TRBD1,TRBJ1-4,-,15,TGTGCCAGCAGCTTACAGGGACAGGGTGGGGAAAAACTGTTTTTT,CASSLQGQGGEKLFF